The subject of this entry is one TCR beta chain. The antigen this receptor binds is unknown. Base qualities are not recorded, but no much larger clone differs from it by a single base. One collaborating source in Seattle enrolled patients during active infection and followed them longitudinally through the course of disease. Each collaborating institution followed its own protocols to collect whole blood in K2EDTA tubes. For TCRbeta analysis, collaborators shipped samples as frozen whole blood, isolated PBMCs, or DNA extracted from either of those sample types. The entry originates in a study of blood T cell repertoires in COVID-19 (dated by TCRdb to 2018 to 2020). General notes on the study: The collaborator samples originated in the United States, Italy and Spain and spanned the acute and convalescent phases of COVID-19. The prospective study material was composed of cDNA or gDNA derived from T cells, B-cell-depleted T cells, or PBMCs. Subjects who had been exposed to COVID-19, were actively infected with it, or had recovered from it provided the deeply sampled blood TCRbeta repertoires that made up the dataset. A freely available public database, intended as a resource for researchers studying the immune response to SARS-CoV-2, is where the repertoires were released. The samples were drawn from two sources: the first 160 participants of the ongoing ImmuneRACE study, and 1,254 subjects contributed by 6 global collaborators. Nearly every sample came with metadata listing a de-identified subject ID, COVID-19 status, age in years and sex. HLA class I and class II types, where available, came from metadata supplied by the sample provider rather than from assay-based typing. Here is what the overall study found, with its caveats: Clinical and demographic metadata were provided uncurated, with the amount varying by source and participant.

TCRbeta CDR3 regions were amplified from genomic DNA using the immunoSEQ Assay, a bias-controlled multiplex PCR. Per the authors' processing: Nucleated cell counts per sample were estimated from amplification of reference gene primers within the assay. To quantify the absolute abundance of each unique TCRbeta CDR3 rearrangement, sequence reads were collapsed and filtered. Productive Simpson clonality was computed per sample as the square root of Simpson's diversity index over productive rearrangements. TCRdb took this table from immuneACCESS and kept in-frame rearrangements with V and J called. Such tables lack part of the clones; where checked against another copy, unresolved V genes explain under half of the gap, and the rest is unexplained. Clone size and V and J calls were adopted from that table, with D and trimming inferred from the DNA. Across this sample there are more than 60,000 clones, with roughly four fifths seen only once. Of the sample, 10% to 15% falls within the top ten clones.

The clonotype originates from a man in his forties or fifties with COVID-19, enrolled during active disease. Material for sequencing was peripheral blood.

CDR3 reads: CASSQSTGAGGTDTQYF. The DNA sequence reads TGCGCCAGCAGCCAATCGACAGGGGCGGGTGGCACAGATACGCAGTATTTT. The sequence links TRBV4-3 to TRBJ2-3; the central 8 bases match TRBD1. The junction shows trimming of 2 bases on V and 1 base on J, and the gene matches do not reach 8 bases of it. Counted from cysteine to phenylalanine, this CDR3 has 17 amino acids. The sequence is cut down to CDR3 DNA, 51 bases in frame from base 1. CDR1 and CDR2 are drawn from the germline V gene: LGHNA, YSLEER.